The 26 T cell receptor beta chains below all came from one sample that was sequenced in a study of OX40 agonist ivuxolimab in advanced cancers. Profiling relied on immunoSEQ multiplex PCR, and the TCRdb table lists in-frame clones only, not all of them. Counted here are over 75,000 clones, 87% occurring once; the ten biggest clones make up 1.3% to 1.5%. This material consisted of CD4+ or CD8+ T cells sorted from blood, taken in a trial of the OX40 agonist ivuxolimab. These receptors all come from an adult with an advanced solid tumor such as melanoma, head and neck, liver or kidney cancer.

This chain uses TRBV7-2 with TRBJ2-2; a possible D gene is TRBD1 (6 bases). Germline assignment: CDR1 SGHTA and CDR2 FQGNSA. This CDR3 has 17 residues. V was shortened by 1 base and J by 6 bases, with 18 bases between the two germline ends. The CDR3 spells CASSLVLHREVAGELFF. In nucleotides, the CDR3 is TGTGCCAGCAGCTTAGTTCTCCACAGGGAAGTAGCCGGGGAGCTGTTTTTT.

This chain joins TRBV19 and TRBJ2-4; D is unresolved. The length of the CDR3 is 13 residues. Trimming cost V 5 bases and J 7 bases, with 12 bases left between them. Germline CDR1 reads LNHDA; CDR2 reads SQIVND (reference sequence). Written as DNA, the CDR3 is TGTGCCAGTAGTCCTCCCGCACGGAACATTCAGTACTTC. Residues: CASSPPARNIQYF.

This chain connects TRBV11-1 to TRBJ1-3; D is unclear. The CDR3 covers 15 residues. The ends were cut back, 5 bases at V and 6 bases at J, with 17 bases in the middle. Per germline, CDR1 SGHAT and CDR2 FQDESV (reference sequence). The CDR3 protein is CASSLEIATTNTIYF. In DNA, the CDR3 is TGTGCCAGCAGCCTGGAGATTGCGACTACAAACACCATATATTTT.

The rearrangement links TRBV5-4 to TRBJ2-1; TRBD2 aligns across 13 bases. The junction had 4 bases not matched to a gene; V was cut back by 5 bases and J by 5 bases. Germline V gene lookup returns CDR1 SGHNT and CDR2 YYREEE (reference sequence). The CDR3 consists of 15 residues. The CDR3 sequence is CASSTGTSGNNEQFF. CDR3 in DNA: TGTGCCAGCAGTACGGGGACTAGCGGGAACAATGAGCAGTTCTTC.

This clone was seen a handful of times. The chain recombines TRBV19 with TRBJ2-3; possible D gene TRBD2, 6 bases. CDR1 and CDR2 from the germline V gene are LNHDA and SQIVND (reference sequence). This CDR3 region has 15 residues. Trimming left V 0 bases short and J 2 bases short, with 9 bases between. CDR3 DNA sequence: TGTGCCAGTAGTATAGATCGGGGGTTCACAGATACGCAGTATTTT. It yields the protein CASSIDRGFTDTQYF.

V usage is TRBV4-1 and J usage is TRBJ1-1, with D maybe TRBD1 (6 bases). Germline assignment: CDR1 MGHRA and CDR2 YSYEKL. The CDR3 covers 17 residues. The V and J ends lost 3 bases and 4 bases respectively, with 21 bases between them. The CDR3, as DNA: TGCGCCAGCAGCCACTCGGGTGGGCAGGGGTCGACCACTGAAGCTTTCTTT. Its protein product is CASSHSGGQGSTTEAFF.

The chain employs TRBV6-6 and TRBJ2-5; D is ambiguous. Germline V gene sequence: CDR1 MNHNY, CDR2 SVGAGI (reference sequence). The CDR3 runs to 15 residues. Trimming left V 6 bases short and J 3 bases short, with 17 bases between. The CDR3 reads CASSRLGHREETQYF. For the CDR3, the DNA is TGTGCCAGCAGCCGCCTCGGCCATCGGGAAGAGACCCAGTACTTC.

The chain carries TRBV4-2 and TRBJ2-7, with D perhaps TRBD2 (5 bases). CDR3 length equals 15 residues. The germline V gene has CDR1 LGHNA and CDR2 YNFKEQ. With 0 bases removed from V and 1 base from J, the gap between germline ends came to 10 bases. Here the CDR3 DNA reads TGTGCCAGCAGCCAAGACCCCCAGCGGTCCTACGAGCAGTACTTC. It translates to CASSQDPQRSYEQYF.

This clone was recorded once. The chain uses TRBV6-1 and TRBJ2-7, with D unclear. The CDR3 length is 13 residues. The germline V and J ends were trimmed by 3 bases and 3 bases, with 9 bases remaining between them. From germline, CDR1 is MNHNS and CDR2 SASEGT. CDR3 DNA: TGTGCCAGCAGTGACCCCGGGTTCTACGAGCAGTACTTC. Protein sequence: CASSDPGFYEQYF.

The chain carries TRBV6-6 and TRBJ2-3, with 11 nucleotides matching TRBD2. V shed 2 bases, J shed 5 bases, and the junction held 0 bases outside the gene matches. The CDR3 spans 14 residues. The germline V gene encodes CDR1 MNHNY and CDR2 SVGAGI (reference sequence). The CDR3 reads CASSYTSGGDTQYF. In DNA, the CDR3 is TGTGCCAGCAGTTACACTAGCGGGGGAGATACGCAGTATTTT.

This clone occurred once. The rearrangement uses TRBV7-2 and TRBJ2-5, with D tentatively TRBD1 (5 bases). The CDR3 has 16 amino acids. The ends were cut back, 5 bases at V and 2 bases at J, with 18 bases in the middle. The germline V gene has CDR1 SGHTA and CDR2 FQGNSA. CDR3 in DNA: TGTGCCAGCAGCCCCCAGGGCAACGCACCGCAAGAGACCCAGTACTTC. Amino acids: CASSPQGNAPQETQYF.

This chain links TRBV18 with TRBJ1-6; D is possibly TRBD1 (6 bases). Germline V gene lookup returns CDR1 KGHSH and CDR2 LQKENI. The CDR3 loop spans 15 amino acids. Trimming cost V 2 bases and J 11 bases, with 16 bases left between them. The CDR3 region has the DNA TGTGCCAGCTCACCATCGACAGGTAGCGAGACACCCCTCCACTTT. Translated, it gives CASSPSTGSETPLHF.

The J gene is TRBJ1-2, the V gene TRBV6-1; 9 positions agree with TRBD1. The CDR3 loop spans 15 amino acids. In germline, CDR1 is MNHNS, CDR2 SASEGT. The V and J ends lost 8 bases and 3 bases, in that order; junction bases with no gene match: 10. The DNA of the CDR3 is TGTGCCAGCTATCCTCGACAGGGGGGGGACTATGGCTACACCTTC. Encoded protein: CASYPRQGGDYGYTF.

The rearrangement uses TRBV6-1 and TRBJ2-3; no firm D call. The CDR3 has 10 amino acids. With 8 bases removed from V and 7 bases from J, the gap between germline ends came to 7 bases. Per germline, CDR1 MNHNS and CDR2 SASEGT. CDR3 nucleotide sequence: TGTGCCAGCGCTCGAAATACGCAGTATTTT. Translated, it gives CASARNTQYF.

The chain recombines TRBV5-1 with TRBJ2-5; possibly TRBD1 or TRBD2 for D (6 bases each). The CDR3 is 14 amino acids. Germline V gene sequence: CDR1 SGHRS, CDR2 YFSETQ. V was clipped by 4 bases and J by 9 bases, with 19 bases between them. In DNA form, the CDR3 reads TGCGCCAGCAGCATCGGACTGGAGGGGGTGGCCCAGTACTTC. Translation gives CASSIGLEGVAQYF.

The CDR3 protein is CASSEQDTQYF. CDR3 bases: TGCGCCAGCAGCGAACAGGATACGCAGTATTTT. The rearrangement joins TRBV5-1 to TRBJ2-3; D gene ambiguous. CDR1 is SGHRS, CDR2 YFSETQ, per germline. This CDR3 region has 11 residues. The V end was cut by 4 bases, the J end by 6 bases, with 6 bases between.

The V call is TRBV29-1, the J call TRBJ1-1, with D uncertain. Trimming took 5 bases from V and 0 from J, leaving 22 bases between them. CDR1 is SQVTM, CDR2 ANQGSEA, per germline. The CDR3 has 17 amino acids. CDR3: CSVQGRAAAYMNTEAFF. In nucleotides, the CDR3 is TGCAGCGTTCAAGGGCGGGCGGCAGCTTACATGAACACTGAAGCTTTCTTT.

This chain uses TRBV7-8 with TRBJ1-1; D is undetermined. The V gene's germline CDR1 is SGHVS and CDR2 FQNEAQ. With 4 bases removed from V and 5 bases from J, the gap between germline ends came to 11 bases. The CDR3 is made up of 13 amino acids. CDR3 nucleotides: TGTGCCAGCAGCTCCGACGGAGGGACTGAAGCTTTCTTT. The encoded protein is CASSSDGGTEAFF.

This clone was counted a few times. The V call is TRBV28, the J call TRBJ2-3; the match to TRBD2 covers 11 bases. The germline V gene has CDR1 MDHEN and CDR2 SYDVKM. The trim removed 5 bases at V and 2 bases at J, leaving 6 bases unmatched. The CDR3 has 16 residues. In DNA, the CDR3 is TGTGCCAGCAGTCCCTCTAGCGGGGGGACCACAGATACGCAGTATTTT. Amino acids: CASSPSSGGTTDTQYF. The variable domain in full, completed from reference TRBV28 and TRBJ2-3, reads DVKVTQSSRYLVKRTGEKVFLECVQDMDHENMFWYRQDPGLGLRLIYFSYDVKMKEKGDIPEGYSVSREKKERFSLILESASTNQTSMYLCASSPSSGGTTDTQYFGPGTRLTVL.

This chain links TRBV5-4 with TRBJ2-7; perhaps TRBD1 as D (6 bases). CDR1 and CDR2 (germline): SGHNT, YYREEE (reference sequence). V was pared by 4 bases and J by 7 bases, with 15 bases between. This CDR3 has 13 residues. The CDR3 DNA reads as TGTGCCAGCAGCCCTTGGGGGCAGCCTGAGCAGTACTTC. Amino acids: CASSPWGQPEQYF.

This clone has only one observation. The chain is built from TRBV27 and TRBJ1-5, with a possible D match to TRBD1 (5 bases). Germline V lookup: CDR1 MNHEY, CDR2 SMNVEV (reference sequence). The CDR3 loop spans 15 amino acids. V dropped 5 bases and J dropped 0 bases, with 11 bases sitting between them. The CDR3 here is CASSTGTYSNQPQHF. The DNA for the CDR3 is TGTGCCAGCAGTACCGGGACGTATAGCAATCAGCCCCAGCATTTT.

The chain recombines TRBV5-1 with TRBJ1-3; D ambiguous. This CDR3 spans 13 amino acids. V was clipped by 2 bases and J by 4 bases, with 7 bases between them. Germline values: CDR1 SGHRS, CDR2 YFSETQ. The CDR3 here is CASSFGQGNTIYF. The CDR3 coding sequence is TGCGCCAGCAGCTTCGGGCAGGGAAACACCATATATTTT.

V and J are TRBV5-1 and TRBJ1-1; perhaps TRBD1 as D (6 bases). Trimming cost V 4 bases and J 5 bases, with 15 bases left between them. Per the germline V gene, CDR1 is SGHRS and CDR2 is YFSETQ. CDR3 length equals 14 residues. This CDR3 reads CASSPDRSRTEAFF. DNA of the CDR3: TGCGCCAGCAGCCCGGACAGAAGTAGGACTGAAGCTTTCTTT.

V is TRBV6-4 and J is TRBJ2-2; 7 nucleotides align to TRBD2. CDR1 is MRHNA, CDR2 SNTAGT, per germline. Trimming removed 5 bases from V and 0 bases from J; junction bases left unmatched: 3. The length of the CDR3 is 15 residues. The CDR3 reads CASSLGLANTGELFF. CDR3 sequence (DNA): TGTGCCAGCAGTCTCGGACTAGCGAACACCGGGGAGCTGTTTTTT.

V and J are TRBV11-2 and TRBJ1-4; D not resolved. Trimming removed 7 bases from V and 2 bases from J, with 11 bases in between. CDR3 length: 14 amino acids. Germline V gene lookup returns CDR1 SGHAT and CDR2 FQNNGV. The CDR3 nucleotides read TGTGCCAGCACCCTAGCGGGGACTAATGAAAAACTGTTTTTT. Encoded protein: CASTLAGTNEKLFF. The full variable domain, its missing parts supplied by reference TRBV11-2 and TRBJ1-4, is EAGVAQSPRYKIIEKRQSVAFWCNPISGHATLYWYQQILGQGPKLLIQFQNNGVVDDSQLPKDRFSAERLKGVDSTLKIQPAKLEDSAVYLCASTLAGTNEKLFFGSGTQLSVL.

The chain uses TRBV5-1 and TRBJ2-5; D may be TRBD1 (6 bases). This CDR3 has 15 residues. In germline, CDR1 is SGHRS, CDR2 YFSETQ. V lost 2 bases to trimming and J lost 5 bases, with 16 bases between them. CDR3 coding DNA: TGCGCCAGCAGCTTAGGAACAGGGACCCTGGAGACCCAGTACTTC. Protein sequence: CASSLGTGTLETQYF.